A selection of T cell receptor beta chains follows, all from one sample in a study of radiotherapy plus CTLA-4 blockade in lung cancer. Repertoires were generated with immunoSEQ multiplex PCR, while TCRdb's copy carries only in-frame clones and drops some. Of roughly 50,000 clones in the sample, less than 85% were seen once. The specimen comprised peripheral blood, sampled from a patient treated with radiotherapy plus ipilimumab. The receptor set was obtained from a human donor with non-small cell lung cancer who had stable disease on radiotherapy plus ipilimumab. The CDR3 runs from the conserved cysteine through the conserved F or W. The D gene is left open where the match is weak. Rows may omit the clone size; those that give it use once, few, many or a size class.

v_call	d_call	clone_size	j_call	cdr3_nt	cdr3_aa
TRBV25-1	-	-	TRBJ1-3	TGTGCCAGCAGGGGAGCAGTTGGAAACACCATATATTTT	CASRGAVGNTIYF
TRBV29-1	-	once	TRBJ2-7	TGCAGCGTTTTCGGACAATCCTACGAGCAGTACTTC	CSVFGQSYEQYF
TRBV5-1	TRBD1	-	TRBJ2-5	TGCGCCAGCACGCCGAGGGGGCCGCAAGAGACCCAGTACTTC	CASTPRGPQETQYF
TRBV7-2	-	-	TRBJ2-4	TGTGCCAGCAGCTTAAGTGGCGGTGGGAACATTCAGTACTTC	CASSLSGGGNIQYF
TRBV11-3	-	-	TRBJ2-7	TGTGCCAGCAGCTTAGAGGGCCCTTCCTACGAGCAGTACTTC	CASSLEGPSYEQYF
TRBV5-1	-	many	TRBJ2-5	TGCGCCAGCAGCTTGGGACAGAGAGAGACCCAGTACTTC	CASSLGQRETQYF
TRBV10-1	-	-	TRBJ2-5	TGCGCCAGCAGTTTTACTCCTGGAGAGACCCAGTACTTC	CASSFTPGETQYF
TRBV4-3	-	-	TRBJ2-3	TGCGCCAGCAGCCAGGGTACTACAGATACGCAGTATTTT	CASSQGTTDTQYF
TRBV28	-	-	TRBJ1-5	TGTGCCAGCAGTTCTCAGGGGCCGGTTCAGCCCCAGCATTTT	CASSSQGPVQPQHF
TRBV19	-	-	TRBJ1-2	TGTGCCAGTAGTATTAAGAGGACAGATAACTATGGCTACACCTTC	CASSIKRTDNYGYTF
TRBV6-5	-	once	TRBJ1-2	TGTGCCAGCAGTTCCTTGGGGGAATCTAACTATGGCTACACCTTC	CASSSLGESNYGYTF
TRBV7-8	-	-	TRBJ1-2	TGTGCCAGCACCCGAGACAGCCCCCAACTCTCCTATGGCTACACCTTC	CASTRDSPQLSYGYTF
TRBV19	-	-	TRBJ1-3	TGTGCCAGTACCCTCGAAACAGGGAGGGCAGGAAACACCATATATTTT	CASTLETGRAGNTIYF
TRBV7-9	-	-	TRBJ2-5	TGTGCCAGCAGCTTAGGTAGCCTAGCCCAACAAGAGACCCAGTACTTC	CASSLGSLAQQETQYF
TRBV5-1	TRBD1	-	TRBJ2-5	TGCGCCAGCAGCTTGATGGGACAGGGAGAAGAGACCCAGTACTTC	CASSLMGQGEETQYF
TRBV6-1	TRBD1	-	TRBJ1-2	TGTGCCAGCAGTGGAGTGACAGGGGATTATGGCTACACCTTC	CASSGVTGDYGYTF
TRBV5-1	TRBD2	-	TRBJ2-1	TGCGCCAGCAGCCCGGTAGCGGGGGGGCCTAGCAGCACTGAGCAGTTCTTC	CASSPVAGGPSSTEQFF